The 7 T cell receptor beta chains below were found in one sample sequenced in a study of T cell responses to AZD1222 COVID-19 vaccine. Some clones are missing from TCRdb's copy, which holds only in-frame ones; the method was immunoSEQ multiplex PCR. Of more than 40,000 clones listed, about 90% were seen once; the top ten hold over 30%. The sample in question was peripheral blood, obtained 28 days after the second AZD1222 dose. All receptors come from an adult who received the AZD1222 COVID-19 vaccine.

The V gene is TRBV12-5, the J gene TRBJ2-5, with TRBD1 as a possible D gene (5 bases). With 1 base removed from V and 5 bases from J, the gap between germline ends came to 14 bases. This CDR3 spans 15 amino acids. CDR1 is LGHNT and CDR2 is FRNRAP in the germline V gene. The CDR3 here is CASGLDQGLGETQYF. The CDR3 coding sequence is TGTGCTAGTGGTTTGGATCAGGGATTAGGCGAGACCCAGTACTTC.

The CDR3 DNA follows: TGTGCCAGCAGCTTAGCCCAGGAGAGGTCCTACAATGAGCAGTTCTTC. Translation gives CASSLAQERSYNEQFF. V and J are TRBV11-2 and TRBJ2-1; D is undetermined. V was trimmed by 1 base and J by 1 base, leaving 11 bases between them. Germline lookup yields CDR1 SGHAT and CDR2 FQNNGV. The CDR3 totals 16 residues.

The chain joins TRBV7-2 to TRBJ2-7; a possible D gene is TRBD2 (7 bases). Deletions cut 1 base from V and 3 bases from J, with 22 bases between. The CDR3 has 18 residues. Germline assignment: CDR1 SGHTA and CDR2 FQGNSA. Written as DNA, the CDR3 is TGTGCCAGCAGCTTAGACTCGACTAGGTCGCGGGGGCTCTACGAGCAGTACTTC. It codes for CASSLDSTRSRGLYEQYF.

The chain has TRBV6-1 and TRBJ1-1; D perhaps matches TRBD1 (6 bases). This CDR3 region has 15 residues. Germline lookup yields CDR1 MNHNS and CDR2 SASEGT. V was clipped by 3 bases and J by 5 bases, with 16 bases between them. The DNA for the CDR3 is TGTGCCAGCAGTGACAGATGGGGGGCGGGGACTGAAGCTTTCTTT. Translating it yields CASSDRWGAGTEAFF.

The chain employs TRBV7-9 and TRBJ1-5, with D maybe TRBD1 (6 bases). Trimming took off 3 bases at V and 4 bases at J, with 13 bases between the two ends. The CDR3 consists of 15 residues. Germline CDR1 SEHNR, CDR2 FQNEAQ (reference sequence). The CDR3 DNA reads TGTGCCAGCAGCTTCTCGGGGGCCGGGAATCAGCCCCAGCATTTT. Translation: CASSFSGAGNQPQHF.

The chain is built from TRBV28 and TRBJ1-5; D unresolved. The CDR3 is 12 residues long. Germline V lookup: CDR1 MDHEN, CDR2 SYDVKM. The V end was cut by 2 bases, the J end by 7 bases, with 6 bases between. For the CDR3, the DNA is TGTGCCAGCAGTTTAACCCCCCAGCCCCAGCATTTT. It translates to CASSLTPQPQHF.

As DNA, the CDR3 is TGTGCCTGTGGGGGACGGGCGGGCACTGAAGCTTTCTTT. Amino acids: CACGGRAGTEAFF. The gene calls are TRBV30 and TRBJ1-1, with TRBD1 as a possible D gene (5 bases). The CDR3 totals 13 residues. The germline gives CDR1 GTSNPN, CDR2 SVGIG (reference sequence). The ends were cut back, 6 bases at V and 4 bases at J, with 15 bases in the middle.